The 6 T cell receptor beta chains listed next were all sequenced from one sample in a study of cytomegalovirus exposure and HLA in healthy donors. Both 60 Vbeta primers and 13 Jbeta primers went into the PCR. Produced via immunoSEQ multiplex PCR; TCRdb's table is partial and in-frame only. The table shows tens of thousands of clones, with roughly four fifths occurring only once. The sample comprised PBMCs. All receptors derive from a woman in her forties in good health and CMV-seropositive.

The count of this clone is one. This chain joins TRBV4-2 and TRBJ1-4; 9 nucleotides align to TRBD1. V shed 6 bases, J shed 7 bases, and the junction held 6 bases outside the gene matches. CDR3 length equals 14 residues. The V gene's germline CDR1 is LGHNA and CDR2 YNFKEQ. The CDR3 nucleotides read TGTGCCAGCAGGACACAGGGGGCGGGTGAAAAACTGTTTTTT. Translated, it gives CASRTQGAGEKLFF.

The gene calls are TRBV11-3 and TRBJ2-1; 9 bases line up with TRBD2. The CDR3 is made up of 16 amino acids. V lost 7 bases, J lost 8 bases, and 15 bases stayed unmatched. Germline lookup yields CDR1 SGHNT and CDR2 YENEEA. The CDR3 sequence is CASTPRAGGPVYEQFF. The CDR3 nucleotides read TGTGCCAGCACTCCGAGGGCGGGAGGGCCGGTATATGAGCAGTTCTTC.

This chain uses TRBV18 with TRBJ2-2, with D possibly matching TRBD1 (6 bases). V gave up 4 bases and J gave up 3 bases, with 12 bases separating them. The length of the CDR3 is 15 residues. Germline CDR1 is KGHSH and CDR2 is LQKENI. The CDR3 sequence is CASSLEQGYTGELFF. The CDR3 region has the DNA TGTGCCAGCTCACTGGAACAGGGTTACACCGGGGAGCTGTTTTTT. Supplemented by reference TRBV18 and TRBJ2-2, the full variable domain reads NAGVMQNPRHLVRRRGQEARLRCSPMKGHSHVYWYRQLPEEGLKFMVYLQKENIIDESGMPKERFSAEFPKEGPSILRIQQVVRGDSAAYFCASSLEQGYTGELFFGEGSRLTVL.

The CDR3: CAGGPSGRHYEQYF. CDR3 coding DNA: TGTGCCGGTGGGCCGAGCGGGAGGCACTACGAGCAGTACTTC. The rearrangement links TRBV28 to TRBJ2-5; 9 bases align to TRBD2. Gene TRBJ2-7 matches the end of the DNA better, so the J call may be wrong. This CDR3 contains 14 residues. Germline lookup yields CDR1 MDHEN and CDR2 SYDVKM.

The rearrangement links TRBV10-3 to TRBJ1-2; 11 bases agree with TRBD1. Germline V CDR1 and CDR2: ENHRY, SYGVKD. Unmatched junction bases numbered 9, after V lost 7 bases and J lost 8 bases. The CDR3 runs to 14 residues. CDR3 in amino acids: CAIKVDRGLFGYTF. In DNA form, the CDR3 reads TGTGCCATCAAAGTGGACAGGGGGCTTTTCGGCTACACCTTC.

The rearrangement links TRBV6-5 to TRBJ2-3, with 13 bases lining up with TRBD2. The germline gives CDR1 MNHEY, CDR2 SVGAGI. Trimming removed 6 bases from V and 4 bases from J; junction bases left unmatched: 4. The CDR3 spans 15 residues. The CDR3 protein is CASSTGTSGADTQYF. The DNA for the CDR3 is TGTGCCAGCAGCACCGGGACTAGCGGGGCAGATACGCAGTATTTT.